These T cell receptor beta chains were read from a single sample in a study of OX40 agonist ivuxolimab in advanced cancers. Libraries were prepared by immunoSEQ multiplex PCR; TCRdb keeps only in-frame clonotypes and omits some of them. The repertoire consists of some 67,000 clones, with roughly 84% occurring once and the leading ten covering 0.25% to 0.3%. The source material was CD4+ or CD8+ T cells sorted from blood, sampled in a trial of the OX40 agonist ivuxolimab. These receptors came from an adult with an advanced solid tumor such as melanoma, head and neck, liver or kidney cancer. Each CDR3 is given without its conserved first and last residue.

length	V	J	CDR3
13	TRBV7-9	TRBJ2-1	ASSLYIGTTDEQF
11	TRBV6-4	TRBJ2-2	ASKDSLTGELF
14	TRBV2	TRBJ2-3	ASSAMSGSSTDTQY
11	TRBV2	TRBJ1-5	ASSQGDNQPQH
12	TRBV19	TRBJ1-1	ASSLSREGAEAF
14	TRBV7-9	TRBJ2-7	ASSLAWAESGREQY
13	TRBV5-1	TRBJ2-5	ASSLEQGARETQY
15	TRBV7-2	TRBJ2-1	ASSLAPGGGSYNEQF
9	TRBV9	TRBJ2-7	ASSTGNEQY
11	TRBV2	TRBJ1-4	ASSEGGFEKLF
13	TRBV4-1	TRBJ1-5	ASSQDRAGNQPQH
12	TRBV19	TRBJ1-5	ASASLGSNQPQH
13	TRBV27	TRBJ2-5	ASRPGTSGMETQY
14	TRBV11-3	TRBJ2-7	ASSVGLAGGPYEQY
14	TRBV5-1	TRBJ2-1	ASSPRVDYFYNEQF
14	TRBV4-1	TRBJ2-1	ASSQGGSGTASEQF
12	TRBV4-3	TRBJ1-2	ASSQETVSLGYT
11	TRBV10-1	TRBJ1-2	ASSEIRQGGYT
10	TRBV7-6	TRBJ2-7	ASRRTNYEQY
14	TRBV29-1	TRBJ2-3	SVDEGLAGLADTQY